The rows below give T cell receptor beta chains drawn from one sample of a study of early T cells in non-severe SARS-CoV-2 infection. MiXCR was run by TCRdb on the 5' RACE reads, yielding one entry per CDR3 protein. The sample holds some 57,000 distinct CDR3 sequences, around 6% seen once. Input material: whole blood. These receptors all stem from an adult who was a healthcare worker with PCR-confirmed SARS-CoV-2 infection or an uninfected control (not recorded which). The CDR3 runs from the conserved cysteine through the conserved F or W.

TRBJ2-2 | TRBV30 | CAWRPADTGELFF
TRBJ2-5 | TRBV7-2 | CASSPRDRPQETQYF
TRBJ2-7 | TRBV3-2 | CASSQATGFTYEQYF
TRBJ2-2 | TRBV5-5 | CASSSRAETRLAGELFF
TRBJ1-5 | TRBV6-2/TRBV6-3 | CASSYSGARNQPQHF
TRBJ2-1 | TRBV6-2/TRBV6-3 | CASSYSPAGRAHEQFF
TRBJ2-7 | TRBV6-2/TRBV6-3 | CASSTTILPYEQYF
TRBJ1-1 | TRBV20-1 | CSARVGEWREAFF
TRBJ1-1 | TRBV6-5 | CASSYRGQGDTEAFF
TRBJ1-3 | TRBV12-3/TRBV12-4 | CASSQTLQGSGNTIYF
TRBJ2-1 | TRBV12-3/TRBV12-4 | CASTPGLAGGNEQFF
TRBJ1-6 | TRBV4-3 | CASSPGEARSPLHF
TRBJ2-5 | TRBV12-3/TRBV12-4 | CARSSGIETQYF
TRBJ2-4 | TRBV29-1 | CSVGDRGNKNIQYF
TRBJ2-2 | TRBV20-1 | CSASLAGELFF
TRBJ2-1 | TRBV20-1 | CSARGLAYNEQFF
TRBJ2-1 | TRBV13 | CASSLGGTRGQFF
TRBJ2-1 | TRBV5-1 | CASSSRQGVNNEQFF
TRBJ1-5 | TRBV12-3/TRBV12-4 | CASSIGDSNQPQHF
TRBJ2-3 | TRBV29-1 | CSVDPGGTDTQYF
TRBJ2-2 | TRBV20-1 | CSARNEFANTGELFF
TRBJ1-6 | TRBV28 | CASRVSGQYNSPLHF
TRBJ1-1 | TRBV7-9 | CASSLGSRGRENTEAFF
TRBJ1-5 | TRBV20-1 | CSAWTGGQPQHF
TRBJ1-5 | TRBV7-8 | CASSPTNAYQPQHF
TRBJ1-2 | TRBV5-1 | CASSVSGTGGEGYTF
TRBJ1-5 | TRBV10-2 | CASSSRRVGGQPQHF
TRBJ2-2 | TRBV27 | CASTPLGDGELFF
TRBJ2-7 | TRBV5-1 | CASYPPGQYYEQYF
TRBJ2-1 | TRBV12-3/TRBV12-4 | CASSLMSHNEQFF
TRBJ1-1 | TRBV9 | CASSAMRDLNTEAFF
TRBJ1-6 | TRBV10-3 | CAISESGRGDLPLHF
TRBJ2-1 | TRBV24-1 | CATSDPRAPRGLFF
TRBJ1-2 | TRBV9 | CASSGGQHGYTF
TRBJ2-3 | TRBV20-1 | CSASTGGLSTDTQYF
TRBJ1-4 | TRBV14 | CASSPRETNEKLFF
TRBJ1-1 | TRBV12-3/TRBV12-4 | CASSQTGANTEAFF
TRBJ1-1 | TRBV12-3/TRBV12-4 | CASKEVGRTEAFF
TRBJ2-3 | TRBV20-1 | CTAGGGGAPTDTQYF
TRBJ2-5 | TRBV6-5 | CASNRVQETQYF
TRBJ2-2 | TRBV27 | CASSFFGASGMVGELFF
TRBJ1-1 | TRBV10-2 | CASSDMVRTLNTEAFF
TRBJ1-4 | TRBV4-3 | CASSHTRRSQNEKLFF
TRBJ1-1 | TRBV6-5 | CASSYVAVQNTEAFF
TRBJ2-5 | TRBV20-1 | CSAREAVIGPQYF
TRBJ1-5 | TRBV12-3/TRBV12-4 | CASSFGGFQPQHF